Below, 10 T cell receptor beta chains from the same sample are listed, as sequenced in a study of CD8 T cells in ankylosing spondylitis (dated by TCRdb to about 2017). General conclusions and limits of the study: Blood from ankylosing spondylitis patients appeared to be characterized by a TCR beta motif composed of under ten highly homologous amino acid variants.

Their antigens remain unidentified. The library came from 5' RACE. TCRdb shows the sequencer as Illumina HiSeq 2500. TCRdb trimmed public reads at Q25 via fastp, called clones via MiXCR and kept in-frame beta chains. Each entry is one CDR3 protein sequence, shown with its most common DNA and genes. The sample data list some 840,000 distinct CDR3 sequences, and about 11% of these were observed just once. The ten largest clonotypes hold approximately 0.5% of the sample. The sequencing input was blood, either unsorted or a sorted T cell fraction (not recorded which). The receptors shown here come from a male donor with ankylosing spondylitis.

There are many counts of this clonotype. The chain employs TRBV29-1 and TRBJ2-1; D not resolved. The CDR3 covers 13 residues. Trimming pared 0 bases from V and 3 bases from J, leaving 6 bases between. The germline CDR1 and CDR2 sequences are SQVTM and ANQGSEA. The CDR3: CSVEDQYYNEQFF. The CDR3 DNA follows: TGCAGCGTTGAAGATCAATACTACAATGAGCAGTTCTTC.

This clonotype has just a few counts. The V and J genes are TRBV5-1 and TRBJ2-4; TRBD1 matches 7 bases. In germline, CDR1 is SGHRS, CDR2 YFSETQ. The V gene end was trimmed by 1 base and the J gene end by 3 bases; junction bases not matched to a gene: 7. The CDR3 is made up of 16 amino acids. CDR3 sequence: CASSLQGGAGKNIQYF. The CDR3 DNA reads TGCGCCAGCAGCTTGCAAGGGGGCGCTGGCAAAAACATTCAGTACTTC.

This clonotype was counted a few times. The chain employs TRBV7-3 and TRBJ2-1; 11 bases agree with TRBD2. Germline trimming cut 5 bases from V and 13 bases from J; bases unmatched to any gene: 7. This CDR3 has 13 residues. CDR1 and CDR2 from the germline V gene are SGHTA and FQGTGA. In DNA form, the CDR3 reads TGTGCCAGCAGCACATTAGCGGGGGGGAGACAGTTCTTC. It translates to CASSTLAGGRQFF.

This clonotype appeared many times. The V and J genes are TRBV20-1 and TRBJ2-1; D may be TRBD1 (6 bases). CDR1 is DFQATT and CDR2 is SNEGSKA in the germline V gene (reference sequence). The germline V and J ends were trimmed by 6 bases and 0 bases, with 9 bases remaining between them. The CDR3 contains 13 residues. The CDR3 region has the DNA TGCAGTGCGCGGACAGACTCCTACAATGAGCAGTTCTTC. Translated, it gives CSARTDSYNEQFF.

The rearrangement links TRBV5-1 to TRBJ2-1; 11 nucleotides match TRBD1. The J segment lost 0 bases and the V segment lost 5 bases, leaving 4 bases of the junction unmatched. Germline CDR1 and CDR2: SGHRS and YFSETQ. The length of the CDR3 is 16 residues. CDR3 nucleotides: TGCGCCAGCAGAGAAGGGACAGGGGGCTCCTACAATGAGCAGTTCTTC. The encoded protein is CASREGTGGSYNEQFF.

There are many counts of this clonotype. The chain couples TRBV4-3 to TRBJ2-2; 12 nucleotides align to TRBD2. There are 19 residues in the CDR3. Looked up from germline, CDR1 is LGHNA and CDR2 is YSLEER. The V segment lost 4 bases and the J segment 2 bases; nucleotides outside the gene matches: 11. CDR3 loop: CASSRGLAGPGSNTGELFF. The CDR3 DNA is TGCGCCAGCAGCCGCGGACTAGCGGGGCCCGGGAGTAACACCGGGGAGCTGTTTTTT.

In its sample, this clonotype was seen a few times. The chain employs TRBV20-1 and TRBJ1-2; D not certain. This CDR3 contains 13 residues. Trimming took 0 bases from V and 10 from J, leaving 15 bases between them. The germline V gene has CDR1 DFQATT and CDR2 SNEGSKA (reference sequence). CDR3 in DNA: TGCAGTGCTAGAGATCGGGTGCACGTTGCCTACACCTTC. Translated, it gives CSARDRVHVAYTF.

This clonotype turned up a few times. V and J are TRBV5-1 and TRBJ2-1; D is ambiguous. The V end was cut by 2 bases, the J end by 8 bases, with 11 bases between. Germline V gene lookup returns CDR1 SGHRS and CDR2 YFSETQ. There are 13 residues in the CDR3. The CDR3 DNA reads TGCGCCAGCAGCTTACCCCCTAGGGATGAGCAGTTCTTC. Its translation: CASSLPPRDEQFF.

This clonotype showed up just a few times. This sequence joins TRBV4-3 and TRBJ1-1; 9 bases are a match to TRBD1. This CDR3 contains 15 residues. The trim removed 0 bases at V and 5 bases at J, leaving 4 bases unmatched. CDR1 and CDR2 (germline): LGHNA, YSLEER. The CDR3 region has the DNA TGCGCCAGCAGCCAAGAGTGGACAGGGGAAACTGAAGCTTTCTTT. This sequence encodes CASSQEWTGETEAFF.

This clonotype was seen a few times. Mismatch with germline at one junction end may stem from a read error. The chain carries TRBV5-6 and TRBJ2-7; D possibly matches TRBD1 or TRBD2 (5 bases each). CDR1 is SGHDT, CDR2 YYEEEE, per germline. CDR3 length: 13 amino acids. The CDR3 spells CASSLVGSEGRTF. For the CDR3, the DNA is TGTGCCAGCAGCTTGGTTGGTAGTGAGGGACGGACCTTC.